This record concerns one TCR beta chain sequence. Its antigen is not known. This record belongs to a study of chemoradiotherapy in HPV16-positive cancers. The overall study: Candidate HPV-specific clones and shared TCR motifs came from a couple of HPV16-positive patients. Study results and limitations: Functional assays defining HPV-specific T cells used only a couple of HPV16-positive patients. Candidate HPV-specific clones and E7-related TCR motifs grew in tumor during treatment. HPV-responsive T-cell expansion during chemoradiotherapy was linked to improved recurrence-free survival in HPV16-positive patients.

TCRdb's table, derived via immunoSEQ multiplex PCR, lists solely in-frame clones and lacks some. The sample has over 20,000 clones; roughly nine tenths are singletons. Trimming stripped 4 bases from V and 6 bases from J, with 20 bases between. In germline, CDR1 is SGHRS, CDR2 YFSETQ. The CDR3 covers 15 residues. V and J are TRBV5-1 and TRBJ2-7; unclear D gene. The specimen comprised blood, sampled from a patient who underwent chemoradiotherapy. This clonotype was sampled from a human donor with HPV-associated anogenital cancer. This CDR3 reads CASSQFSGQTSEQYF. The CDR3 DNA reads as TGCGCCAGCAGCCAATTTTCCGGCCAGACCTCCGAGCAGTACTTC. The whole variable domain, remainder taken from reference TRBV5-1 and TRBJ2-7, is KAGVTQTPRYLIKTRGQQVTLSCSPISGHRSVSWYQQTPGQGLQFLFEYFSETQRNKGNFPGRFSGRQFSNSRSEMNVSTLELGDSALYLCASSQFSGQTSEQYFGPGTRLTVT.